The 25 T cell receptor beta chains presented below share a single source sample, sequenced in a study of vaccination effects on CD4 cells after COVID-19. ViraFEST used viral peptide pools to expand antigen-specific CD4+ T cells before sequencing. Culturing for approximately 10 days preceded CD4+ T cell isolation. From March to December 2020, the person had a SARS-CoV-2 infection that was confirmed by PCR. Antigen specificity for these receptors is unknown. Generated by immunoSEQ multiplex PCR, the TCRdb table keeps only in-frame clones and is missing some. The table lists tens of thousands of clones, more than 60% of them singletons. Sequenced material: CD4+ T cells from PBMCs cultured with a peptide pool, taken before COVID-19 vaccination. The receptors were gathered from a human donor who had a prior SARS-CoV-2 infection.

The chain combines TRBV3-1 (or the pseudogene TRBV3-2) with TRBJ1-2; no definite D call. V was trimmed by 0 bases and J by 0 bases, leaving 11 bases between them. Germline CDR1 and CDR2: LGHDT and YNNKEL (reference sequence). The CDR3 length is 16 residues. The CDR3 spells CASSQDGVPSNYGYTF. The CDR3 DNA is TGTGCCAGCAGCCAAGACGGGGTACCATCTAACTATGGCTACACCTTC.

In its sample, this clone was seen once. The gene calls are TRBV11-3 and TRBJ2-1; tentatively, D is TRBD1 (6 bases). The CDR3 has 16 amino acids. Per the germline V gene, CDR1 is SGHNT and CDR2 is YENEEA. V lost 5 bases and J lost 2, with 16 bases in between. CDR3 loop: CASSPRQGGAYNEQFF. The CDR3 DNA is TGTGCCAGCAGCCCGCGACAAGGGGGTGCCTACAATGAGCAGTTCTTC. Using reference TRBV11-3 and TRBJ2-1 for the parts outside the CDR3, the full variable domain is EAGVVQSPRYKIIEKKQPVAFWCNPISGHNTLYWYLQNLGQGPELLIRYENEEAVDDSQLPKDRFSAERLKGVDSTLKIQPAELGDSAVYLCASSPRQGGAYNEQFFGPGTRLTVL.

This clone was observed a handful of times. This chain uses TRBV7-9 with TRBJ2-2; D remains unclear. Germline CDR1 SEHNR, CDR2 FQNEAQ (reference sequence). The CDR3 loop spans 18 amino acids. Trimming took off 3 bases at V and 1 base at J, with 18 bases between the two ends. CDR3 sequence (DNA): TGTGCCAGCAGCTTTACCCCCGGTCCGACCAGGAACACCGGGGAGCTGTTTTTT. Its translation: CASSFTPGPTRNTGELFF.

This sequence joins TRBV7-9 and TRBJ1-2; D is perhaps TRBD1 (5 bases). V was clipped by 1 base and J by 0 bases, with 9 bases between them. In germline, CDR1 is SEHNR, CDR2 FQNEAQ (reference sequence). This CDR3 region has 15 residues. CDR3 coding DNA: TGTGCCAGCAGCTTAGTATGGGGGACTAACTATGGCTACACCTTC. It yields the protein CASSLVWGTNYGYTF.

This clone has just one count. The CDR3 protein is CASSQSTGGETQYF. CDR3 coding DNA: TGTGCCAGCTCACAGTCGACAGGGGGAGAGACCCAGTACTTC. The chain has TRBV18 and TRBJ2-5; 9 positions match TRBD1. Per germline, CDR1 KGHSH and CDR2 LQKENI. V gave up 4 bases and J gave up 4 bases; unmatched junction bases: 4. The CDR3 contains 14 residues. Based on the CDR3 plus reference TRBV18 and TRBJ2-5, the full variable domain is NAGVMQNPRHLVRRRGQEARLRCSPMKGHSHVYWYRQLPEEGLKFMVYLQKENIIDESGMPKERFSAEFPKEGPSILRIQQVVRGDSAAYFCASSQSTGGETQYFGPGTRLLVL.

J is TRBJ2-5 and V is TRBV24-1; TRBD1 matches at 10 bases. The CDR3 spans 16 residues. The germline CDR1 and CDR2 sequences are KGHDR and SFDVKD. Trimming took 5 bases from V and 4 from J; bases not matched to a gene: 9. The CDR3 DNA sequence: TGTGCCACCAGTGGACTCCCCGGGACAGGGGTAGAGACCCAGTACTTC. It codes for CATSGLPGTGVETQYF.

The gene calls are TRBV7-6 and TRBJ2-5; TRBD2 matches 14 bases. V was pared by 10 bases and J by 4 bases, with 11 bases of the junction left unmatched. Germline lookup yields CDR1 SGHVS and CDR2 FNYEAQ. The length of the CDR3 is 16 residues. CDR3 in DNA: TGTGCCACACGAAGGGGGACTAGCGGGGGAGGAGAGACCCAGTACTTC. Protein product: CATRRGTSGGGETQYF.

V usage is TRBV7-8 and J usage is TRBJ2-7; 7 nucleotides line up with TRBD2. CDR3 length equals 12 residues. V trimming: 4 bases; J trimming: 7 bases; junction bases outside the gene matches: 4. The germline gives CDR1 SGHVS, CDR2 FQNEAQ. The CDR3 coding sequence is TGTGCCAGCAGCTACTTCGGGAGGGAGCAGTACTTC. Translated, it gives CASSYFGREQYF.

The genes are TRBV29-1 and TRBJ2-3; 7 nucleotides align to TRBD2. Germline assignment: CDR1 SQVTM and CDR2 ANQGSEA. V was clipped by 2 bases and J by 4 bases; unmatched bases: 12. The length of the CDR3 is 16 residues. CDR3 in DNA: TGCAGCGTTGAACCCGGCCTATCACGGGGGGCAGATACGCAGTATTTT. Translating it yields CSVEPGLSRGADTQYF.

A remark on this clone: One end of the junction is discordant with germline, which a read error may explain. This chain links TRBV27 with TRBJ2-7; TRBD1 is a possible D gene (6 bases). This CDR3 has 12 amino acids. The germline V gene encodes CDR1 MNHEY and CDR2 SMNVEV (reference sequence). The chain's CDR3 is CASSLRDTGLHF. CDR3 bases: TGTGCCAGCAGTCTCAGGGACACTGGTTTGCACTTC.

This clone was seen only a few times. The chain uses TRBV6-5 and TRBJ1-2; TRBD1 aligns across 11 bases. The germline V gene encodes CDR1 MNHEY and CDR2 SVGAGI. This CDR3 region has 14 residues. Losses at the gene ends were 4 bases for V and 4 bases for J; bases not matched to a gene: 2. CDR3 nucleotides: TGTGCCAGCAGTTGGACAGGGGGCGCCTATGGCTACACCTTC. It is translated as CASSWTGGAYGYTF.

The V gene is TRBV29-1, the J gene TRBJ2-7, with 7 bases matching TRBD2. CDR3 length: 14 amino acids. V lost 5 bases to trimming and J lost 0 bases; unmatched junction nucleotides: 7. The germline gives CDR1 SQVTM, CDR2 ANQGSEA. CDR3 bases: TGCAGCGTTCGGCCGGGGGGTCGCTCCTACGAGCAGTACTTC. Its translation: CSVRPGGRSYEQYF.

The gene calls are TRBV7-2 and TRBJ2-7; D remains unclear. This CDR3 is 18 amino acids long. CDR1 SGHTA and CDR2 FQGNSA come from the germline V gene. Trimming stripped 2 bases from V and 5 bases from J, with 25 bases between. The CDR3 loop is CASSLLITSSGAGDEQYF. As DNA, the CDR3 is TGTGCCAGCAGCTTATTGATTACGAGCTCCGGTGCAGGAGACGAGCAGTACTTC.

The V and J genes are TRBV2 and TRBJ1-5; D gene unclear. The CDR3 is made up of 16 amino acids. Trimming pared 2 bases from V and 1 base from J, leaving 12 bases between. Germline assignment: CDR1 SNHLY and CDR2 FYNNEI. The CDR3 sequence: CASSEWGGTSNQPQHF. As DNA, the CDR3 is TGTGCCAGCAGTGAATGGGGAGGTACGAGCAATCAGCCCCAGCATTTT.

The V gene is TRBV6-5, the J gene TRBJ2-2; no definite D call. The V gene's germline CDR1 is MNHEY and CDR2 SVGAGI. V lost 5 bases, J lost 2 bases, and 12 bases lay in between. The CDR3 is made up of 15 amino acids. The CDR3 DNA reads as TGTGCCAGCAGTCGGATGGGTCCTAACACCGGGGAGCTGTTTTTT. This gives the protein CASSRMGPNTGELFF.

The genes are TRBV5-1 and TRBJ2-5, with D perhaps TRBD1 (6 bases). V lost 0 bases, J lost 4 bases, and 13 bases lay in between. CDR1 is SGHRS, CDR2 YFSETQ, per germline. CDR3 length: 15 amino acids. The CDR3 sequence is CASSLAPQGGETQYF. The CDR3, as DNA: TGCGCCAGCAGCTTGGCCCCACAGGGTGGAGAGACCCAGTACTTC.

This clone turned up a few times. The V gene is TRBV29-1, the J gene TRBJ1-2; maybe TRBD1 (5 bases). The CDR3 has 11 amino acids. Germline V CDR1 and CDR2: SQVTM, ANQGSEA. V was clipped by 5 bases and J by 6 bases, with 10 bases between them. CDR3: CSVLGHDGYTF. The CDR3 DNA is TGCAGCGTTTTGGGGCACGATGGCTACACCTTC.

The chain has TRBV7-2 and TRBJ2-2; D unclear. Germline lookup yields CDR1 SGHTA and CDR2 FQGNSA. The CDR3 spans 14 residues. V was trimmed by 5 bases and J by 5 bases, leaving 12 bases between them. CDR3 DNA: TGTGCCAGCAGCCCAGGATTGAGAACCGGGGAGCTGTTTTTT. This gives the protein CASSPGLRTGELFF.

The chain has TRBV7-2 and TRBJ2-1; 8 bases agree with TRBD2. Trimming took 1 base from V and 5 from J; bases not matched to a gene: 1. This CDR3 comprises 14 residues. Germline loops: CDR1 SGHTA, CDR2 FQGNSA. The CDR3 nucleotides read TGTGCCAGCAGCTTAGAACTAGCGGACAATGAGCAGTTCTTC. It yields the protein CASSLELADNEQFF.

The CDR3 DNA follows: TGTGCCACCAGCGGGACTAGCGGGGGGCTGGAGACCCAGTACTTC. As protein: CATSGTSGGLETQYF. The chain is built from TRBV15 and TRBJ2-5, with 15 bases lining up with TRBD2. The germline CDR1 and CDR2 sequences are LNHNV and YYDKDF (reference sequence). V shed 5 bases, J shed 5 bases, and the junction held 3 bases outside the gene matches. This CDR3 comprises 15 residues. The complete variable domain, with remaining parts taken from reference TRBV15 and TRBJ2-5, reads DAMVIQNPRYQVTQFGKPVTLSCSQTLNHNVMYWYQQKSSQAPKLLFHYYDKDFNNEADTPDNFQSRRPNTSFCFLDIRSPGLGDTAMYLCATSGTSGGLETQYFGPGTRLLVL.

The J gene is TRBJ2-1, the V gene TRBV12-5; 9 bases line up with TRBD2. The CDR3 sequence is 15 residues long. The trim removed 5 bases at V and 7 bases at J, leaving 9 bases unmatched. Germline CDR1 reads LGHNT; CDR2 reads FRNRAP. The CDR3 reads CASGPENSGGNEQFF. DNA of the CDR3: TGTGCTAGTGGTCCCGAAAATAGCGGGGGTAATGAGCAGTTCTTC.

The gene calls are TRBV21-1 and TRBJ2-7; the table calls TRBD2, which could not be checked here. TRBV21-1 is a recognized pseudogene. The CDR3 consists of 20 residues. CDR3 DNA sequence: TGTGCCAGCAGCAAAGGGGAAGGCCGGACTAGCGGGGACCCCTCCTACGAGCAGTACTTC. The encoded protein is CASSKGEGRTSGDPSYEQYF.

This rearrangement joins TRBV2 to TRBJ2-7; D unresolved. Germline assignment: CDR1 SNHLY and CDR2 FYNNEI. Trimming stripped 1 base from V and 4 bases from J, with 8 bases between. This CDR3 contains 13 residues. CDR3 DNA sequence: TGTGCCAGCAGTGAAGGGCTAGAGTACGAGCAGTACTTC. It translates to CASSEGLEYEQYF.

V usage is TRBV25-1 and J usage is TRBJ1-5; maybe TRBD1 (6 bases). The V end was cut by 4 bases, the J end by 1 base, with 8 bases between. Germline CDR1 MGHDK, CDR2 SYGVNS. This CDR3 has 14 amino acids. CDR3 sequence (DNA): TGTGCCAGCAGTGGCGGACAGAGCAATCAGCCCCAGCATTTT. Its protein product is CASSGGQSNQPQHF.

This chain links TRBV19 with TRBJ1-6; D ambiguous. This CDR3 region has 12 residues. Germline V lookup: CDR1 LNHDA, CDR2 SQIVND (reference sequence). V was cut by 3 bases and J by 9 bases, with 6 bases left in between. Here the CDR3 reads CASSMSSSPLHF. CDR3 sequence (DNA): TGTGCCAGTAGTATGAGTAGTTCACCCCTCCACTTT.